These T cell receptor beta chains were read from a single sample in a study of blood T cell repertoires in COVID-19. The assay was immunoSEQ multiplex PCR, and TCRdb's table has in-frame clones only and misses some. The data show 310,000 or so clones, 85% to 90% seen once. The sequenced sample was PBMCs or T cells enriched from blood (not recorded which). All receptors come from a woman aged 18-29 years who had recovered from COVID-19. Each CDR3 is given with its conserved first and last residue. The D gene is left open where the match is weak. Part of the rows lack a size; the others show once, few, many or a class for expanded clones.

clone size	V gene	J gene	CDR3 length	D gene	CDR3 DNA	CDR3 protein
-	TRBV6-1	TRBJ1-1	17	TRBD1	TGTGCCAGCAGCGAACCATCGGACAGGCTGACGAACACTGAAGCTTTCTTT	CASSEPSDRLTNTEAFF
-	TRBV19	TRBJ1-1	14	-	TGTGCCAGTAGGGGACTTAGATTAAGAACTGAAGCTTTCTTT	CASRGLRLRTEAFF
-	TRBV3-1/TRBV3-2	TRBJ2-7	15	TRBD1	TGTGCCAGCAGCCAAGAAGGCGGACAGGGGGCACTCCAGTACTTC	CASSQEGGQGALQYF
-	TRBV7-3	TRBJ1-4	15	TRBD1	TGTGCCAGCAGCCCCCCGGGACAGACAAATGAAAAACTGTTTTTT	CASSPPGQTNEKLFF
-	TRBV7-3	TRBJ1-2	13	-	TGTGCCAGCAGCTTAGGGGCGGGGAGTGGCTACACCTTC	CASSLGAGSGYTF
few	TRBV29-1	TRBJ1-4	14	-	TGCAGCGTGCTAACAGGTGGAATAGGTGAAAAACTGTTTTTT	CSVLTGGIGEKLFF
-	TRBV9	TRBJ2-3	15	-	TGTGCCAGCAGCGCGGGCGGGGACCCCGGGGGTACGCAGTATTTT	CASSAGGDPGGTQYF
-	TRBV5-1	TRBJ2-5	17	TRBD1	TGCGCCAGCAGCTTGGATGACAGGGGGCTCCCACAAGAGACCCAGTACTTC	CASSLDDRGLPQETQYF
-	TRBV2	TRBJ1-2	13	-	TGTGCCAGCAGTGACCCAGCTAACTATGGCTACACCTTC	CASSDPANYGYTF
-	TRBV5-1	TRBJ1-2	14	-	TGCGCCAGCAGCCAAGGGGTAGGGTCCTTGGGCTACACCTTC	CASSQGVGSLGYTF
-	TRBV3-1/TRBV3-2	TRBJ1-5	16	TRBD1	TGTGCCAGCAGCCAAGGGGACAGCGCACTCAATCAGCCCCAGCATTTT	CASSQGDSALNQPQHF
-	TRBV14	TRBJ2-3	14	TRBD1	TGTGCCAGCAGCCTGCGACAGGGTACAGATACGCAGTATTTT	CASSLRQGTDTQYF
-	TRBV5-1	TRBJ1-2	12	TRBD1	TGCGCCAGCAGCTTCGGACAGGAGGGCTACACCTTC	CASSFGQEGYTF
-	TRBV6-4	TRBJ2-2	14	-	TGTGCCAGCAGTGACTTATTCCACACCGGGGAGCTGTTTTTT	CASSDLFHTGELFF
-	TRBV27	TRBJ2-3	16	TRBD1	TGTGCCAGCAGGGCCGGGACAGGGGTTGTTCCAGATACGCAGTATTTT	CASRAGTGVVPDTQYF
-	TRBV4-1	TRBJ1-2	13	TRBD1	TGCGCCAGCAGCCCAGGGACAGGGGATGGCTACACCTTC	CASSPGTGDGYTF
-	TRBV4-1	TRBJ1-2	14	-	TGCGCCAGCAGCCAAGATTCGGGAATCTATGGCTACACCTTC	CASSQDSGIYGYTF
once	TRBV3-1/TRBV3-2	TRBJ2-7	14	-	TGTGCCAGCAGCCAAGAATTCGTTGGCCACGAGCAGTACTTC	CASSQEFVGHEQYF
-	TRBV12-3/TRBV12-4	TRBJ2-7	13	-	TGTGCCAGCAGTTTTAGACAGATCTACGAGCAGTACTTC	CASSFRQIYEQYF
-	TRBV12-5	TRBJ1-2	15	-	TGTGCTAGTGGTTTGAAGGGGTCGGCGATCTATGGCTACACCTTC	CASGLKGSAIYGYTF
-	TRBV9	TRBJ1-2	14	-	TGTGCCAGCAGCGTTGCTGACAGTTTAGTGGGCTACACCTTC	CASSVADSLVGYTF
-	TRBV28	TRBJ2-7	16	-	TGTGCCAGCAGTTTATTAATCGAACAGGGTGATCACGAGCAGTACTTC	CASSLLIEQGDHEQYF
-	TRBV5-1	TRBJ2-2	17	TRBD2	TGCGCCAGCAGCTTCCGACTAGCGGGAGAAGACACCGGGGAGCTGTTTTTT	CASSFRLAGEDTGELFF
-	TRBV10-3	TRBJ1-2	17	TRBD1	TGTGCCATCAGTGAGTCGAATGCCGGGACAGATAACTATGGCTACACCTTC	CAISESNAGTDNYGYTF
-	TRBV6-5	TRBJ1-3	16	-	TGTGCCAGCAGTTACTCTCCGGGAACTACTGGAAACACCATATATTTT	CASSYSPGTTGNTIYF
-	TRBV5-6	TRBJ1-2	15	-	TGTGCCAGCAGCTTGTGGTCCGGACAGAACTATGGCTACACCTTC	CASSLWSGQNYGYTF
-	TRBV19	TRBJ1-6	14	-	TGTGCCAGTACCCCGACAGCAGATAATTCACCCCTCCACTTT	CASTPTADNSPLHF
once	TRBV5-1	TRBJ1-1	13	-	TGCGCCAGCAGCTCGCGGGACGCTACGGGTGGTTTCTTT	CASSSRDATGGFF
once	TRBV29-1	TRBJ1-1	14	-	TGCAGCGTAAGCAGGGGCGGTTGGAACACTGAAGCTTTCTTT	CSVSRGGWNTEAFF
-	TRBV5-5	TRBJ2-5	15	-	TGTGCCAGCAGCCCTGACCCAGGAAGACAAGAGACCCAGTACTTC	CASSPDPGRQETQYF
-	TRBV5-1	TRBJ2-7	17	-	TGCGCCAGCAGCTCGATGAAGGGGGCCGGGACTAGTGACGAGCAGTACTTC	CASSSMKGAGTSDEQYF
-	TRBV3-1/TRBV3-2	TRBJ1-3	13	-	TGTGCCAGCAGCCTCGGAGCCGGAAACACCATATATTTT	CASSLGAGNTIYF
-	TRBV5-5	TRBJ1-1	15	-	TGTGCCAGCAGCTTGGACGGGACAAACCTCAGGATCGGTTTCTTT	CASSLDGTNLRIGFF
-	TRBV14	TRBJ2-7	22	-	TGTGCCAGCAGCCAAGAATTTTTCGTAGGGAGGATGACCCGACTAGGGCCTAACGAGCAGTACTTC	CASSQEFFVGRMTRLGPNEQYF
-	TRBV9	TRBJ1-6	16	TRBD1	TGTGCCAGCAGCGGGGCGTGGGGGACAGATAATTCACCCCTCCACTTT	CASSGAWGTDNSPLHF
-	TRBV27	TRBJ1-6	14	-	TGTGCCAGCAGTTCCGGACAGCTTTCTTCACCCCTCCACTTT	CASSSGQLSSPLHF
-	TRBV18	TRBJ2-1	15	-	TGTGCCAGCTCACCAGGACAGCAGTCCTACAATGAGCAGTTCTTC	CASSPGQQSYNEQFF
few	TRBV3-1/TRBV3-2	TRBJ1-1	13	-	TGTGCCAGCAGCCAAGATTACAGCCCCCACGCTTTCTTT	CASSQDYSPHAFF
-	TRBV27	TRBJ1-5	16	-	TGTGCCAGCAGGAAAACGATAAGTCAGGGTGATCAGCCCCAGCATTTT	CASRKTISQGDQPQHF
-	TRBV7-8	TRBJ1-3	14	-	TGTGCCAGCAGCTCTGTTGGGGCAGGAAACACCATATATTTT	CASSSVGAGNTIYF
-	TRBV19	TRBJ1-3	12	TRBD1	TGTGCCGGACAGGGCTCTGGAAACACCATATATTTT	CAGQGSGNTIYF
-	TRBV3-1/TRBV3-2	TRBJ2-1	12	-	TGTGCCAGCAGCCTAACCGGCAATGAGCAGTTCTTC	CASSLTGNEQFF
-	TRBV19	TRBJ2-3	16	TRBD2	TGTGCCAGTAGTAGAGGACTAGCGGAGAGCACAGATACGCAGTATTTT	CASSRGLAESTDTQYF
-	TRBV30	TRBJ1-4	17	-	TGTGCCTGGAGTGCCCAGACAGGCCATGCAACTAATGAAAAACTGTTTTTT	CAWSAQTGHATNEKLFF
few	TRBV27	TRBJ2-7	17	TRBD2	TGTGCCAGCACCCCAGGGGGGACAGCGGGAGGATGGTACGAGCAGTACTTC	CASTPGGTAGGWYEQYF
-	TRBV5-5	TRBJ2-7	16	-	TGTGCCAGCAGCTTGATTGCTCGGTCAGGGGACCACGAGCAGTACTTC	CASSLIARSGDHEQYF
-	TRBV19	TRBJ1-1	13	TRBD1	TGTGCCAGTAGTGGACAGGGTCCCACTGAAGCTTTCTTT	CASSGQGPTEAFF
-	TRBV24-1	TRBJ1-3	13	-	TGTGCCACCAGTGACCACAGGGGAAACACCATATATTTT	CATSDHRGNTIYF
-	TRBV3-1/TRBV3-2	TRBJ2-1	15	TRBD2	TGTGCCAGCAGCCCCGCGGTAGCGGGACCTAATGAGCAGTTCTTC	CASSPAVAGPNEQFF
-	TRBV5-1	TRBJ1-2	15	-	TGCGCCAGCAGCTCCTCTTGGGGAGGGTCCTATGGCTACACCTTC	CASSSSWGGSYGYTF
-	TRBV4-1	TRBJ1-2	17	-	TGCGCCAGCAGCCAAGCCTTGGACAGCAGAACAAACTATGGCTACACCTTC	CASSQALDSRTNYGYTF
-	TRBV29-1	TRBJ2-7	15	TRBD1	TGCAGCGTTGGGGGACAGTATCTAAGCTCCTACGAGCAGTACTTC	CSVGGQYLSSYEQYF
-	TRBV30	TRBJ1-6	13	-	TGTGCCTGGAGTTCTGGACAGAATTCACCCCTCCACTTT	CAWSSGQNSPLHF
-	TRBV15	TRBJ2-7	13	TRBD1	TGTGCCACCACGGACAGGGGGACGGGCGAGCAGTACTTC	CATTDRGTGEQYF
-	TRBV2	TRBJ1-4	15	TRBD1	TGTGCCAGCAGTGAAAAAGAGGGGGCTGGTGAAAAACTGTTTTTT	CASSEKEGAGEKLFF